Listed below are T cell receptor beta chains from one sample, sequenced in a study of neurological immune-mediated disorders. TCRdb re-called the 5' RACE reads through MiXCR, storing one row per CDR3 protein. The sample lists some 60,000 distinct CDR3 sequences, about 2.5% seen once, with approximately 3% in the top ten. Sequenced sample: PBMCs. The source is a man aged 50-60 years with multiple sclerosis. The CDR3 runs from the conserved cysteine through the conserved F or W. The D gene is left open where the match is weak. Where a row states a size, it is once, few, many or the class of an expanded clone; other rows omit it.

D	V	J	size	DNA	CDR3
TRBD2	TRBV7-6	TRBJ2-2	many	TGTGCCAGCAGCTTGATCAGCGGGGGATCGAACACCGGGGAGCTGTTTTTT	CASSLISGGSNTGELFF
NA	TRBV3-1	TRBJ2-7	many	TGTGCCAGCAGCCAAGGAGGGGATGGAACCTACGAGCAGTACTTC	CASSQGGDGTYEQYF
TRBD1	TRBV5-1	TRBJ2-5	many	TGCGCCAGCAGCGCGGACAGGGGATACCAAGAGACCCAGTACTTC	CASSADRGYQETQYF
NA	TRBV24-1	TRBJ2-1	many	TGTGCCACCAGTGATGCCCGGGACATCAATGAGCAGTTCTTC	CATSDARDINEQFF
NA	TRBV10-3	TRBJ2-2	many	TGTGCCATCTGGAGGGAAAATACCGGGGAGCTGTTTTTT	CAIWRENTGELFF
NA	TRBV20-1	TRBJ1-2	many	TGCAGTGCCGCCCCCGTGACGGGCGCGGGCTATGGCTACACCTTC	CSAAPVTGAGYGYTF
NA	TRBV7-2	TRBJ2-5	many	TGTGCCAGCAGCTTATATGTAACCCAGTACTTC	CASSLYVTQYF
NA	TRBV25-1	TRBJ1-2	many	TGTGCCAGCAGTGAATTGACAGTATCTAACTATGGCTACACCTTC	CASSELTVSNYGYTF
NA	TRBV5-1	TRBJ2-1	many	TGCGCCAGCGGGGTCGCCACAAGAGATGAGCAGTTCTTC	CASGVATRDEQFF
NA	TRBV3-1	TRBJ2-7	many	TGTGCCAGCAGCCAAGAAAGCCGGACGGGCTCCTACGAGCAGTACTTC	CASSQESRTGSYEQYF
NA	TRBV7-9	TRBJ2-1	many	TGTGCCAGCAGCGCGAGTAATGAGCAGTTCTTC	CASSASNEQFF
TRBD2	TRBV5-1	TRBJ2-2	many	TGCGCCAGCAGTCCGGGGGGGGCTGGCACCGGGGAGCTGTTTTTT	CASSPGGAGTGELFF
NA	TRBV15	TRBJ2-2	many	TGTGCCACCAGCAGAACTGGGCCCGGGGAGCTGTTTTTT	CATSRTGPGELFF
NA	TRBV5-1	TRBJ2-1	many	TGCGCCAGCAGCTTGCGGGGGCGGACCAACTACAATGAGCAGTTCTTC	CASSLRGRTNYNEQFF
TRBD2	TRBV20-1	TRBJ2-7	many	TGCAGTGCTAGAGATTTGGCTAGCGGACCCTACGAGCAGTACTTC	CSARDLASGPYEQYF
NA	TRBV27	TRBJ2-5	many	TGTGCCAGCAGTGACTACAGGGAAGGCCAAGAGACCCAGTACTTC	CASSDYREGQETQYF
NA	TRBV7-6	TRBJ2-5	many	TGTGCCAGCAGCCAAATCCTATTAGAGACCCAGTACTTC	CASSQILLETQYF
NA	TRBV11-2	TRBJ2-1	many	TGTGCCAGCAGCTTAGATTTCGGCTCCTACAATGAGCAGTTCTTC	CASSLDFGSYNEQFF
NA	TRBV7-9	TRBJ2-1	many	TGTGCCAGCAGCTTATTGGGCGCGGGGCCGAGGGCTGAGCAGTTCTTC	CASSLLGAGPRAEQFF
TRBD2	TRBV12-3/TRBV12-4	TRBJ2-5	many	TGTGCCAGCAGCCATAGCGGGGGGGCCTGGGAGACCCAGTACTTC	CASSHSGGAWETQYF
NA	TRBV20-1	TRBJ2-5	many	TGCAGTGCTAGATTGGACTCTAAGACCCAGTACTTC	CSARLDSKTQYF
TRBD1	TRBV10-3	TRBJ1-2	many	TGTGCCATCAGTGAGGCCCGGACAGGTTCCTATGGCTACACCTTC	CAISEARTGSYGYTF
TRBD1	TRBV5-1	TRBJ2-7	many	TGCGCCAGCAGCTTGGTAGGCTTGGACAGGTACCCCTACGAGCAGTACTTC	CASSLVGLDRYPYEQYF
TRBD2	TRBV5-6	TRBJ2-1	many	TGTGCCAGCAGTTTGGGGCCTAGCGGGGTCATCTACAATGAGCAGTTCTTC	CASSLGPSGVIYNEQFF
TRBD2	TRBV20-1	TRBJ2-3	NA	TGCAGTGCTACGAGCATGCGGACCGCTCGCGGGGGGGCGGGCACAGATACGCAGTATTTT	CSATSMRTARGGAGTDTQYF
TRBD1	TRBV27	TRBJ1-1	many	TGTGCCAGCAGTTTATCGGGACAGGTGACTGAAGCTTTCTTT	CASSLSGQVTEAFF
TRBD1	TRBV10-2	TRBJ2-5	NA	TGCGCCAGCAGTACGACAGGGGGTGAGACCCAGTACTTC	CASSTTGGETQYF
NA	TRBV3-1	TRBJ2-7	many	TGTGCCAGCAGCCCGACGGCAACCTACGAGCAGTACTTC	CASSPTATYEQYF